This TCR beta chain was recovered during a study of cytomegalovirus exposure and HLA in healthy donors. This CDR3 has 13 residues. The ends were cut back, 7 bases at V and 4 bases at J, with 13 bases in the middle. In germline, CDR1 is SEHNR, CDR2 FQNEAQ (reference sequence). Each of the donors was a healthy bone marrow donor. PCR primers comprised 60 Vbeta and 13 Jbeta primers. Clones were read by immunoSEQ multiplex PCR, and TCRdb kept only the in-frame ones, dropping some. The sample consists of some 220,000 clones, about three quarters of them appearing once. This rearrangement joins TRBV7-9 to TRBJ1-1; a weak D match, TRBD1 (6 bases). The source is a woman in her sixties in good health and CMV-seropositive. Sequencing was performed on PBMCs. The CDR3 region has the DNA TGTGCCAGCACCCGGACAGTGAGCACTGAAGCTTTCTTT. Its protein product is CASTRTVSTEAFF.